This paragraph reports one T cell receptor (beta chain). The assay was immunoSEQ multiplex PCR, and TCRdb's table has in-frame clones only and misses some. This sample has 1.6 million or so clones; more than 95% occur once, and the top ten carry roughly 1.2%. The entry originates in a study of shared clonotypes between healthy human individuals. This sequence originates from a man aged 25-45 years in good health. Sequenced input: naive CD4+ T cells sorted from blood. The subset denotes: CD45RA+ positively selected.

The CDR3: CASSVPGNNEQFF. The DNA for the CDR3 is TGTGCCAGCAGCGTTCCCGGAAACAATGAGCAGTTCTTC. The chain is built from TRBV9 and TRBJ2-1; D is ambiguous. The CDR3 is 13 residues long. Germline CDR1 and CDR2: SGDLS and YYNGEE. Trimming removed 2 bases at V and 5 bases at J, with 8 bases between.